The 21 T cell receptor beta chains presented below share a single source sample, sequenced in a study of identifying expanded T cells in peripheral blood. Measured with immunoSEQ multiplex PCR; TCRdb has only the in-frame clones, and not every one. The table includes 75,000 to 90,000 clones, roughly 90% detected once. The sequenced sample was blood. The receptors originated from a person aged 18 to 75 in good health.

V and J are TRBV5-1 and TRBJ2-6; unclear D gene. V shed 4 bases and J shed 2 bases, with 7 bases lying between them. Germline CDR1 is SGHRS and CDR2 is YFSETQ. The length of the CDR3 is 14 residues. The chain's CDR3 is CASSAGAGANVLTF. The CDR3 DNA is TGCGCCAGCAGCGCTGGGGCTGGGGCCAACGTCCTGACTTTC.

This clone was recorded only once. Mismatch with germline at one junction end may stem from a read error. The chain couples TRBV7-9 to TRBJ1-2; maybe TRBD1 (5 bases). The germline V gene has CDR1 SEHNR and CDR2 FQNEAQ (reference sequence). CDR3 length: 15 residues. Here the CDR3 DNA reads TGTGCCAGCAACTTAGACAGCCCTAAGATTATTGGCTACACCTTC. Its protein product is CASNLDSPKIIGYTF.

This clone was observed once. This chain connects TRBV7-9 to TRBJ2-6; no clear D. Trimming removed 8 bases from V and 0 bases from J, with 8 bases in between. CDR1 and CDR2 (germline): SEHNR, FQNEAQ (reference sequence). This CDR3 is built from 14 residues. As DNA, the CDR3 is TGTGCCAGCCACTCCGGCTCTGGGGCCAACGTCCTGACTTTC. It yields the protein CASHSGSGANVLTF.

The rearrangement joins TRBV2 to TRBJ2-1, with a possible D match to TRBD1 (5 bases). Germline loops: CDR1 SNHLY, CDR2 FYNNEI. Trimming pared 5 bases from V and 0 bases from J, leaving 8 bases between. This CDR3 has 14 amino acids. The chain's CDR3 is CASSQTVSYNEQFF. The CDR3 region has the DNA TGTGCCAGCAGTCAGACAGTCTCCTACAATGAGCAGTTCTTC.

The rearrangement joins TRBV5-6 to TRBJ2-7; D unclear. V was clipped by 2 bases and J by 7 bases, with 16 bases between them. The germline V gene has CDR1 SGHDT and CDR2 YYEEEE. The CDR3 extends over 14 amino acids. The CDR3 DNA sequence: TGTGCCAGCAGCTTAAGGGCAGGATTACGGGAGCAGTACTTC. Amino acid sequence: CASSLRAGLREQYF.

This chain links TRBV6-6 with TRBJ1-5, with D possibly being TRBD1 (5 bases). V lost 3 bases, J lost 6 bases, and 12 bases lay in between. The CDR3 extends over 14 amino acids. Per the germline V gene, CDR1 is MNHNY and CDR2 is SVGAGI (reference sequence). The CDR3 spells CASSYSGRGQPQHF. For the CDR3, the DNA is TGTGCCAGCAGTTATTCAGGGAGGGGTCAGCCCCAGCATTTT.

V and J are TRBV12-5 and TRBJ2-5, with 11 nucleotides matching TRBD2. Germline trimming cut 5 bases from V and 5 bases from J; bases unmatched to any gene: 13. Germline V lookup: CDR1 LGHNT, CDR2 FRNRAP. The CDR3 is 17 amino acids. CDR3 loop: CASGVSSGGKVWETQYF. The CDR3 DNA reads as TGTGCTAGTGGTGTATCTAGCGGGGGGAAAGTATGGGAGACCCAGTACTTC.

J is TRBJ1-1 and V is TRBV6-1, with D unresolved. The CDR3 is 13 residues long. V was pared by 7 bases and J by 1 base, with 10 bases between. Germline values: CDR1 MNHNS, CDR2 SASEGT. The CDR3 region is CASKPERNTEAFF. CDR3 coding DNA: TGTGCCAGCAAACCAGAAAGGAACACTGAAGCTTTCTTT.

The gene calls are TRBV18 and TRBJ2-4, with D perhaps TRBD1 (6 bases). The CDR3 contains 12 residues. Germline V gives CDR1 KGHSH, CDR2 LQKENI. V was clipped by 3 bases and J by 8 bases, with 8 bases between them. CDR3 in amino acids: CASSPNRDIQYF. The CDR3 region has the DNA TGTGCCAGCTCACCTAACAGGGACATTCAGTACTTC.

A word on this clone: Other DNA sequences in this specimen translate into the identical CDR3. The chain employs TRBV30 and TRBJ1-1; no firm D call. Germline V CDR1 and CDR2: GTSNPN, SVGIG (reference sequence). Trimming took 3 bases from V and 4 from J, leaving 3 bases between them. The CDR3 is made up of 10 amino acids. CDR3 DNA: TGTGCCTGGAGACGCACTGAAGCTTTCTTT. It codes for CAWRRTEAFF. The full variable domain, in which reference TRBV30 and TRBJ1-1 provide the parts outside the CDR3, is SQTIHQWPATLVQPVGSPLSLECTVEGTSNPNLYWYRQAAGRGLQLLFYSVGIGQISSEVPQNLSASRPQDRQFILSSKKLLLSDSGFYLCAWRRTEAFFGQGTRLTVV.

V and J are TRBV5-4 and TRBJ1-5; D is possibly TRBD1 (6 bases). V was trimmed by 3 bases and J by 2 bases, leaving 15 bases between them. CDR1 is SGHNT and CDR2 is YYREEE in the germline V gene (reference sequence). CDR3 size: 16 residues. As DNA, the CDR3 is TGTGCCAGCAGCTGGGGGGGCGGAGATGGCAATCAGCCCCAGCATTTT. This gives the protein CASSWGGGDGNQPQHF.

This sequence joins TRBV9 and TRBJ2-7; possibly TRBD1 or TRBD2 for D (5 bases each). The CDR3 sequence is 14 residues long. Germline V gene lookup returns CDR1 SGDLS and CDR2 YYNGEE. V was clipped by 4 bases and J by 3 bases, with 14 bases between them. CDR3 sequence (DNA): TGTGCCAGCAGCAAAAGCAGGGCGGGCTACGAGCAGTACTTC. Its protein is CASSKSRAGYEQYF.

V gene TRBV12-5 combines with J gene TRBJ2-1; D not certain. The ends were cut back, 3 bases at V and 8 bases at J, with 2 bases in the middle. Germline-derived CDR1 and CDR2 are LGHNT and FRNRAP. The CDR3 loop spans 10 amino acids. The CDR3 sequence: CASGLDEQFF. DNA for the CDR3: TGTGCTAGTGGTTTAGATGAGCAGTTCTTC. The whole variable domain, remainder taken from reference TRBV12-5 and TRBJ2-1, is DARVTQTPRHKVTEMGQEVTMRCQPILGHNTVFWYRQTMMQGLELLAYFRNRAPLDDSGMPKDRFSAEMPDATLATLKIQPSEPRDSAVYFCASGLDEQFFGPGTRLTVL.

The genes are TRBV11-2 and TRBJ2-3; 8 nucleotides match TRBD1. CDR1 and CDR2 (germline): SGHAT, FQNNGV. The CDR3 runs to 17 residues. V shed 5 bases, J shed 2 bases, and the junction held 12 bases outside the gene matches. In nucleotides, the CDR3 is TGTGCCAGCAGCCACCTCCGGGACAGGAGAGACACAGATACGCAGTATTTT. Its protein product is CASSHLRDRRDTDTQYF.

V and J are TRBV11-3 and TRBJ1-1; 7 bases align to TRBD1. The germline V gene has CDR1 SGHNT and CDR2 YENEEA. The V and J ends lost 1 base and 3 bases, in that order; junction bases with no gene match: 8. The CDR3 totals 16 residues. The CDR3 sequence is CASSLGTDRADTEAFF. The CDR3 coding sequence is TGTGCCAGCAGCTTAGGTACAGACAGGGCGGACACTGAAGCTTTCTTT.

This sequence joins TRBV10-3 and TRBJ2-1; 8 nucleotides match TRBD1. Trimming took 2 bases from V and 6 from J; bases not matched to a gene: 9. The CDR3 contains 16 residues. Germline values: CDR1 ENHRY, CDR2 SYGVKD. CDR3 DNA sequence: TGTGCCATCAGTGAGGGTGGCAGGGGGCGGACCAATGAGCAGTTCTTC. It yields the protein CAISEGGRGRTNEQFF.

This rearrangement joins TRBV7-3 to TRBJ1-5, with D possibly TRBD1 on 6 matching bases. The length of the CDR3 is 16 residues. The germline V gene encodes CDR1 SGHTA and CDR2 FQGTGA. The germline V and J ends were trimmed by 7 bases and 2 bases, with 18 bases remaining between them. CDR3 sequence (DNA): TGTGCCAGCACCCTAATTGGTGGGACACGCAATCAGCCCCAGCATTTT. It yields the protein CASTLIGGTRNQPQHF. The complete variable domain, with remaining parts taken from reference TRBV7-3 and TRBJ1-5, reads GAGVSQTPSNKVTEKGKYVELRCDPISGHTALYWYRQSLGQGPEFLIYFQGTGAADDSGLPNDRFFAVRPEGSVSTLKIQRTERGDSAVYLCASTLIGGTRNQPQHFGDGTRLSIL.

V usage is TRBV19 and J usage is TRBJ2-5, with D perhaps matching TRBD2 (5 bases). V lost 6 bases and J 1 base, leaving 15 bases between the germline ends. Per the germline V gene, CDR1 is LNHDA and CDR2 is SQIVND (reference sequence). CDR3 length equals 15 residues. Written as DNA, the CDR3 is TGTGCCAGTAGCCCGAGGAGTGGGAGCCAAGAGACCCAGTACTTC. As protein: CASSPRSGSQETQYF.

The chain is built from TRBV6-6 and TRBJ2-1; a possible D gene is TRBD1 (5 bases). Germline V CDR1 and CDR2: MNHNY, SVGAGI (reference sequence). This CDR3 is 13 amino acids long. With 7 bases removed from V and 5 bases from J, the gap between germline ends came to 12 bases. Here the CDR3 DNA reads TGTGCCAGCAATGAGGACAACCACAATGAGCAGTTCTTC. Translated, it gives CASNEDNHNEQFF.

The chain has TRBV15 and TRBJ1-1; D gene ambiguous. The germline V gene encodes CDR1 LNHNV and CDR2 YYDKDF (reference sequence). The CDR3 is 12 amino acids. V lost 2 bases and J 1 base, leaving 2 bases between the germline ends. As DNA, the CDR3 is TGTGCCACCAGCAGATCGAACACTGAAGCTTTCTTT. The encoded protein is CATSRSNTEAFF. Full variable domain (remainder filled in from reference TRBV15 and TRBJ1-1): DAMVIQNPRYQVTQFGKPVTLSCSQTLNHNVMYWYQQKSSQAPKLLFHYYDKDFNNEADTPDNFQSRRPNTSFCFLDIRSPGLGDTAMYLCATSRSNTEAFFGQGTRLTVV.

The chain is built from TRBV7-8 and TRBJ1-5; no clear D gene. CDR1 is SGHVS, CDR2 FQNEAQ, per germline. This CDR3 is built from 13 residues. Trimming cost V 0 bases and J 6 bases, with 6 bases left between them. The CDR3 sequence: CASSLAEAQPQHF. The CDR3 coding sequence is TGTGCCAGCAGCTTAGCGGAGGCTCAGCCCCAGCATTTT. Supplemented by reference TRBV7-8 and TRBJ1-5, the full variable domain reads GAGVSQSPRYKVAKRGQDVALRCDPISGHVSLFWYQQALGQGPEFLTYFQNEAQLDKSGLPSDRFFAERPEGSVSTLKIQRTQQEDSAVYLCASSLAEAQPQHFGDGTRLSIL.